The 23 T cell receptor beta chains presented below share a single source sample, sequenced in a study of blood T cell repertoires in COVID-19. TCRdb keeps only in-frame clones here, not all; method: immunoSEQ multiplex PCR. The sample consists of approximately 500,000 clones, around 90% of them appearing once. Sequencing used peripheral blood. The receptors originated from a woman aged 50 to 60 with COVID-19, enrolled during active disease.

This chain links TRBV27 with TRBJ1-2; possibly TRBD1 for D (5 bases). This CDR3 is 15 amino acids long. V lost 3 bases, J lost 1 base, and 12 bases lay in between. Germline CDR1 and CDR2: MNHEY and SMNVEV (reference sequence). DNA of the CDR3: TGTGCCAGCAGTTTCGCAGGGCGAGGTAACTATGGCTACACCTTC. It encodes CASSFAGRGNYGYTF.

This chain connects TRBV19 to TRBJ2-1, with a possible D match to TRBD1 (6 bases). Trimming pared 3 bases from V and 5 bases from J, leaving 20 bases between. This CDR3 has 17 residues. Germline CDR1 LNHDA, CDR2 SQIVND (reference sequence). The CDR3 DNA sequence: TGTGCCAGTAGTATCGGACCGGGCAGGGGCAAGAACAATGAGCAGTTCTTC. Encoded protein: CASSIGPGRGKNNEQFF. The full variable domain, with the rest looked up from reference TRBV19 and TRBJ2-1, is DGGITQSPKYLFRKEGQNVTLSCEQNLNHDAMYWYRQDPGQGLRLIYYSQIVNDFQKGDIAEGYSVSREKKESFPLTVTSAQKNPTAFYLCASSIGPGRGKNNEQFFGPGTRLTVL.

The chain has TRBV7-6 and TRBJ1-5; D not certain. Germline V gene sequence: CDR1 SGHVS, CDR2 FNYEAQ. The CDR3 has 15 amino acids. Deletions cut 5 bases from V and 7 bases from J, with 18 bases between. CDR3 nucleotide sequence: TGTGCCAGCAGCCCCTCCCCCGATACTAGGCAGCCCCAGCATTTT. Encoded protein: CASSPSPDTRQPQHF.

This sequence joins TRBV7-9 and TRBJ2-1; 10 nucleotides match TRBD2. The ends lost 5 bases at V and 7 bases at J; junction bases unmatched: 11. The CDR3 is made up of 16 amino acids. CDR1 and CDR2 from the germline V gene are SEHNR and FQNEAQ (reference sequence). CDR3 DNA: TGTGCCAGCAGCCCCGGAGCGGGGGGGCATTTGAATGAGCAGTTCTTC. Protein product: CASSPGAGGHLNEQFF.

In its sample, this clone was seen once. The chain links TRBV9 to TRBJ2-3, with 7 bases aligning to TRBD2. V lost 0 bases, J lost 4 bases, and 8 bases stayed unmatched. The CDR3 is 16 residues long. Germline V lookup: CDR1 SGDLS, CDR2 YYNGEE. The CDR3 nucleotides are TGTGCCAGCAGCGTAGGGGTAGGGGAGGGCGCAGATACGCAGTATTTT. It is translated as CASSVGVGEGADTQYF. Full variable domain (missing parts from reference TRBV9 and TRBJ2-3): DSGVTQTPKHLITATGQRVTLRCSPRSGDLSVYWYQQSLDQGLQFLIQYYNGEERAKGNILERFSAQQFPDLHSELNLSSLELGDSALYFCASSVGVGEGADTQYFGPGTRLTVL.

J is TRBJ2-3 and V is TRBV6-5, with a weak D call TRBD2 (7 bases). The V and J ends lost 7 bases and 5 bases respectively, with 19 bases between them. There are 15 residues in the CDR3. Germline-derived CDR1 and CDR2 are MNHEY and SVGAGI. The CDR3 nucleotides read TGTGCCAGCATCGGGGGGAGGGGGAGGGGAGATACGCAGTATTTT. Residues: CASIGGRGRGDTQYF.

The chain has TRBV5-4 and TRBJ2-6; the D gene is possibly TRBD2 (6 bases). The CDR3 has 18 amino acids. Germline V CDR1 and CDR2: SGHNT, YYREEE (reference sequence). Trimming stripped 5 bases from V and 0 bases from J, with 18 bases between. The CDR3 region has the DNA TGTGCCAGCAGACCTACCCCGGGGGTACTCTCTGGGGCCAACGTCCTGACTTTC. This sequence encodes CASRPTPGVLSGANVLTF.

V is TRBV3-1 (or the pseudogene TRBV3-2) and J is TRBJ2-3; TRBD2 matches 9 bases. V dropped 4 bases and J dropped 1; count of bases not matched to a gene: 3. The CDR3 runs 15 residues. Germline V CDR1 and CDR2: LGHDT, YNNKEL (reference sequence). For the CDR3, the DNA is TGTGCCAGCAGCCCCCGACTAGCGGGCACAGATACGCAGTATTTT. Its translation is CASSPRLAGTDTQYF.

The V and J genes are TRBV5-1 and TRBJ1-1, with D perhaps TRBD1 (5 bases). Germline lookup yields CDR1 SGHRS and CDR2 YFSETQ. V dropped 2 bases and J dropped 0 bases, with 8 bases sitting between them. This CDR3 is built from 14 residues. The DNA for the CDR3 is TGCGCCAGCAGCTTAATGGGGCTGAACACTGAAGCTTTCTTT. Amino acid sequence: CASSLMGLNTEAFF. Full variable domain (rest looked up from reference TRBV5-1 and TRBJ1-1): KAGVTQTPRYLIKTRGQQVTLSCSPISGHRSVSWYQQTPGQGLQFLFEYFSETQRNKGNFPGRFSGRQFSNSRSEMNVSTLELGDSALYLCASSLMGLNTEAFFGQGTRLTVV.

Details on this clone: One end of the junction is discordant with germline, which a read error may explain. J is TRBJ1-2 and V is TRBV5-1; a weak D match, TRBD1 (6 bases). Looked up from germline, CDR1 is SGHRS and CDR2 is YFSETQ. The CDR3 has 13 amino acids. In DNA form, the CDR3 reads TGCGCCAGCAGCCAGGACAGTAACAATGGCTACACCTTC. This codes for CASSQDSNNGYTF.

This clone was detected only a few times. The chain has TRBV2 and TRBJ1-2; the match to TRBD1 covers 7 bases. Germline V gene data show CDR1 as SNHLY and CDR2 as FYNNEI. The CDR3 consists of 12 residues. V dropped 5 bases and J dropped 4; count of bases not matched to a gene: 1. This CDR3 reads CASSRQGYGYTF. CDR3 coding DNA: TGTGCCAGCAGTCGACAGGGCTATGGCTACACCTTC.

This chain links TRBV30 with TRBJ1-4, with 7 bases matching TRBD1. Looked up from germline, CDR1 is GTSNPN and CDR2 is SVGIG (reference sequence). Germline trimming cut 5 bases from V and 3 bases from J; bases unmatched to any gene: 3. The CDR3 runs 13 residues. CDR3 amino acids: CAWGQASNEKLFF. The CDR3 DNA sequence: TGTGCCTGGGGACAGGCCTCTAATGAAAAACTGTTTTTT.

This chain joins TRBV3-1 (or the pseudogene TRBV3-2) and TRBJ1-5; no definite D call. This CDR3 contains 14 residues. The V gene's germline CDR1 is LGHDT and CDR2 YNNKEL (reference sequence). Between the trimmed V and J ends, which lost 1 base and 4 bases, there was a span of 8 bases. CDR3 nucleotide sequence: TGTGCCAGCAGCCAAGGGAGCGCTAATCAGCCCCAGCATTTT. Its protein product is CASSQGSANQPQHF.

This rearrangement joins TRBV19 to TRBJ2-2, with 9 bases that match TRBD1. V was pared by 4 bases and J by 6 bases, with 3 bases of the junction left unmatched. Germline values: CDR1 LNHDA, CDR2 SQIVND (reference sequence). The CDR3 is made up of 14 amino acids. The CDR3 is CASSRRQGAGELFF. The CDR3 DNA sequence: TGTGCCAGTAGTAGGAGACAGGGGGCCGGGGAGCTGTTTTTT.

The J gene is TRBJ1-2, the V gene TRBV19, with 8 bases that match TRBD1. The germline CDR1 and CDR2 sequences are LNHDA and SQIVND (reference sequence). V lost 0 bases, J lost 3 bases, and 3 bases stayed unmatched. The CDR3 is made up of 15 amino acids. The CDR3 reads CASSIEKQGDYGYTF. The CDR3 DNA is TGTGCCAGTAGTATAGAGAAACAGGGGGACTATGGCTACACCTTC. The full variable domain, in which reference TRBV19 and TRBJ1-2 provide the parts outside the CDR3, is DGGITQSPKYLFRKEGQNVTLSCEQNLNHDAMYWYRQDPGQGLRLIYYSQIVNDFQKGDIAEGYSVSREKKESFPLTVTSAQKNPTAFYLCASSIEKQGDYGYTFGSGTRLTVV.

V gene TRBV4-1 combines with J gene TRBJ2-3, with 12 bases matching TRBD2. The J segment lost 4 bases and the V segment lost 1 base, leaving 9 bases of the junction unmatched. There are 18 residues in the CDR3. Per germline, CDR1 MGHRA and CDR2 YSYEKL. CDR3 sequence (DNA): TGCGCCAGCAGCCAAGTTTCCGCTAGCGGGGGGGCACCAGATACGCAGTATTTT. Protein: CASSQVSASGGAPDTQYF.

The chain uses TRBV5-6 and TRBJ1-5; 7 bases fit TRBD1. The germline V gene has CDR1 SGHDT and CDR2 YYEEEE. V dropped 4 bases and J dropped 3; count of bases not matched to a gene: 10. This CDR3 contains 16 residues. CDR3 sequence reads: CASSPGPGQINQPQHF. CDR3 coding DNA: TGTGCCAGCAGCCCGGGGCCGGGACAGATCAATCAGCCCCAGCATTTT.

This rearrangement joins TRBV9 to TRBJ1-5, with 7 positions matching TRBD1. J lost 7 bases, V lost 0 bases, and 4 bases had no gene match. The CDR3 is 14 amino acids. The germline V gene has CDR1 SGDLS and CDR2 YYNGEE. The CDR3 protein is CASSVGTGVQPQHF. Written as DNA, the CDR3 is TGTGCCAGCAGCGTAGGAACAGGGGTGCAGCCCCAGCATTTT. Full variable domain (remainder filled in from reference TRBV9 and TRBJ1-5): DSGVTQTPKHLITATGQRVTLRCSPRSGDLSVYWYQQSLDQGLQFLIQYYNGEERAKGNILERFSAQQFPDLHSELNLSSLELGDSALYFCASSVGTGVQPQHFGDGTRLSIL.

Notes on this clone: This sample also contains other DNA sequences that code for the same CDR3. The rearrangement joins TRBV11-3 to TRBJ1-1; D not resolved. Trimming shortened V by 1 base and J by 2 bases, and 5 bases separated the two germline ends. The CDR3 consists of 13 residues. The germline V gene has CDR1 SGHNT and CDR2 YENEEA. CDR3 loop: CASSLGLNTEAFF. The DNA of the CDR3 is TGTGCCAGCAGCTTAGGGCTCAACACTGAAGCTTTCTTT. Based on the CDR3 plus reference TRBV11-3 and TRBJ1-1, the full variable domain is EAGVVQSPRYKIIEKKQPVAFWCNPISGHNTLYWYLQNLGQGPELLIRYENEEAVDDSQLPKDRFSAERLKGVDSTLKIQPAELGDSAVYLCASSLGLNTEAFFGQGTRLTVV.

This chain uses TRBV7-9 with TRBJ1-6; no clear D. The V end lost 5 bases, the J end lost 5 bases, and 13 bases lay between the germline ends. The CDR3 consists of 15 residues. CDR1 and CDR2 from the germline V gene are SEHNR and FQNEAQ (reference sequence). For the CDR3, the DNA is TGTGCCAGCAGCCATCGGACTCCCAATAATTCACCCCTCCACTTT. This gives the protein CASSHRTPNNSPLHF.

This chain connects TRBV19 to TRBJ1-5; D is unclear. Trimming stripped 7 bases from V and 1 base from J, with 8 bases between. The CDR3 sequence is 13 residues long. Germline V CDR1 and CDR2: LNHDA, SQIVND (reference sequence). The CDR3 protein is CASTPLSNQPQHF. Written as DNA, the CDR3 is TGTGCCAGTACCCCTCTGAGCAATCAGCCCCAGCATTTT.

The chain uses TRBV7-9 and TRBJ2-7, with D possibly TRBD2 on 6 matching bases. Looked up from germline, CDR1 is SEHNR and CDR2 is FQNEAQ (reference sequence). CDR3 length: 13 amino acids. The V end was cut by 3 bases, the J end by 5 bases, with 11 bases between. The CDR3 coding sequence is TGTGCCAGCAGCTTGGAAGGGAGGAACGAGCAGTACTTC. Amino acids: CASSLEGRNEQYF.

The rearrangement joins TRBV6-5 to TRBJ2-3, with 8 bases that match TRBD2. V lost 7 bases, J lost 4 bases, and 7 bases stayed unmatched. Looked up from germline, CDR1 is MNHEY and CDR2 is SVGAGI. The length of the CDR3 is 14 residues. CDR3 bases: TGTGCCAGCAACGGGGGGGGGCCGGCAGATACGCAGTATTTT. It encodes CASNGGGPADTQYF.